The 18 T cell receptor beta chains listed next were all sequenced from one sample in a study of shared clonotypes between healthy human individuals. CD45RO-negative, CCR7-selected cells formed the naive CD8 fraction, which excluded terminally differentiated effector memory CD45RA+ cells. TCRdb keeps only in-frame clones here, not all; method: immunoSEQ multiplex PCR. The sample holds about 580,000 clones, roughly 98% seen once. Sequencing input: naive CD8+ T cells sorted from blood. These receptors came from a man younger than 40 in good health.

The chain uses TRBV4-2 and TRBJ2-5; 7 bases are shared with TRBD2. The CDR3 has 19 residues. J lost 2 bases, V lost 0 bases, and 15 bases had no gene match. Germline V gene lookup returns CDR1 LGHNA and CDR2 YNFKEQ. CDR3 in amino acids: CASSQDFMVGGINQETQYF. DNA for the CDR3: TGTGCCAGCAGCCAAGACTTTATGGTCGGGGGGATTAATCAAGAGACCCAGTACTTC.

J is TRBJ1-2 and V is TRBV6-1, with D unresolved. V dropped 1 base and J dropped 0 bases, with 15 bases sitting between them. This CDR3 contains 17 residues. Germline V gene lookup returns CDR1 MNHNS and CDR2 SASEGT. CDR3: CASSEVREWSTNYGYTF. Here the CDR3 DNA reads TGTGCCAGCAGTGAAGTGAGGGAATGGAGCACTAACTATGGCTACACCTTC.

The chain combines TRBV4-1 with TRBJ1-5, with D possibly TRBD1 on 5 matching bases. V lost 0 bases and J 7 bases, leaving 16 bases between the germline ends. The CDR3 length is 16 residues. Germline V gene sequence: CDR1 MGHRA, CDR2 YSYEKL. CDR3 loop: CASSQDWGRVDQPQHF. CDR3 coding DNA: TGCGCCAGCAGCCAAGATTGGGGCAGGGTCGACCAGCCCCAGCATTTT.

Concerning this clone itself: Other DNA sequences in the same sample also yield this CDR3. The chain links TRBV6-5 to TRBJ2-7, with 11 positions matching TRBD1. From germline, CDR1 is MNHEY and CDR2 SVGAGI. The CDR3 runs to 14 residues. The junction had 3 bases not matched to a gene; V was cut back by 4 bases and J by 4 bases. CDR3 sequence: CASSSGTGGYEQYF. The CDR3 DNA follows: TGTGCCAGCAGTTCCGGGACAGGGGGTTACGAGCAGTACTTC.

The chain employs TRBV6-5 and TRBJ1-1; 12 bases align to TRBD1. CDR1 is MNHEY, CDR2 SVGAGI, per germline. Germline trimming cut 3 bases from V and 11 bases from J; bases unmatched to any gene: 7. This CDR3 has 14 residues. The CDR3 nucleotides are TGTGCCAGCAGTTATGGGACAGGGGGCTTTTTGGCTTTCTTT. This translates into CASSYGTGGFLAFF.

This rearrangement joins TRBV5-6 to TRBJ2-7; possibly TRBD1 or TRBD2 for D (5 bases each). V shed 4 bases and J shed 2 bases, with 13 bases lying between them. The CDR3 has 14 amino acids. Germline V lookup: CDR1 SGHDT, CDR2 YYEEEE. CDR3 region: CASSPTGTTYEQYF. CDR3 in DNA: TGTGCCAGCAGCCCCACCGGGACGACCTACGAGCAGTACTTC.

This clone was counted a few times. The rearrangement joins TRBV7-8 to TRBJ1-5; 7 positions match TRBD1. Germline V gene lookup returns CDR1 SGHVS and CDR2 FQNEAQ. The CDR3 totals 12 residues. The trim removed 8 bases at V and 4 bases at J, leaving 2 bases unmatched. The CDR3 region is CASQGDNQPQHF. The CDR3 DNA reads as TGTGCCAGCCAGGGGGATAATCAGCCCCAGCATTTT.

This sequence joins TRBV2 and TRBJ2-7; 10 bases are a match to TRBD1. The J segment lost 5 bases and the V segment lost 5 bases, leaving 3 bases of the junction unmatched. There are 13 residues in the CDR3. Germline V gene lookup returns CDR1 SNHLY and CDR2 FYNNEI. The CDR3, as DNA: TGTGCCAGCAGTAGGACAGGGGGACACGAGCAGTACTTC. Protein product: CASSRTGGHEQYF.

The chain links TRBV25-1 to TRBJ2-7, with D perhaps assigned TRBD1 or TRBD2 (6 bases each). This CDR3 is built from 16 residues. CDR1 MGHDK and CDR2 SYGVNS come from the germline V gene. Trimming removed 5 bases at V and 5 bases at J, with 22 bases between. The CDR3 DNA follows: TGTGCCAGCAGTTCCCCTCGAAAGGAGGGGGACCACGAGCAGTACTTC. Its protein is CASSSPRKEGDHEQYF.

The chain employs TRBV2 and TRBJ2-7; D may be TRBD1 (6 bases). Per germline, CDR1 SNHLY and CDR2 FYNNEI. The CDR3 runs 12 residues. Trimming took 8 bases from V and 4 from J, leaving 12 bases between them. The CDR3 nucleotides are TGTGCCAGCCTGGACAGACATTACGAGCAGTACTTC. Amino acid sequence: CASLDRHYEQYF.

The V and J genes are TRBV11-2 and TRBJ2-7; D not resolved. The CDR3 is 16 amino acids. V was cut by 0 bases and J by 0 bases, with 12 bases left in between. Germline-derived CDR1 and CDR2 are SGHAT and FQNNGV. The CDR3 loop is CASSLDIPRYSYEQYF. CDR3 sequence (DNA): TGTGCCAGCAGCTTAGATATCCCGAGGTACTCCTACGAGCAGTACTTC.

This chain's CDR3 is CASSDPQDRGGGYEQYF. As DNA, the CDR3 is TGTGCCAGCAGCGACCCACAGGACAGGGGCGGAGGCTACGAGCAGTACTTC. V usage is TRBV9 and J usage is TRBJ2-7; 9 nucleotides agree with TRBD1. The CDR3 contains 17 residues. V shed 3 bases and J 3 bases; nucleotides not matched to a gene: 13. Germline values: CDR1 SGDLS, CDR2 YYNGEE.

This chain connects TRBV19 to TRBJ1-2; possibly TRBD1 for D (6 bases). The V gene lost 6 bases and the J gene lost 4 bases, with 12 bases spanning the gap. The germline CDR1 and CDR2 sequences are LNHDA and SQIVND (reference sequence). This CDR3 spans 13 amino acids. In DNA form, the CDR3 reads TGTGCCAGTAGGGGGACACGGTTCTATGGCTACACCTTC. The encoded protein is CASRGTRFYGYTF.

The chain couples TRBV5-6 to TRBJ1-1; D is possibly TRBD1 (5 bases). This CDR3 is 14 amino acids long. V dropped 9 bases and J dropped 0 bases, with 15 bases sitting between them. From germline, CDR1 is SGHDT and CDR2 YYEEEE. CDR3 coding DNA: TGTGCCACCTGGATAGAGGGGCTGAACACTGAAGCTTTCTTT. Amino acids: CATWIEGLNTEAFF.

The gene calls are TRBV6-1 and TRBJ2-3, with a tentative D call TRBD1 (5 bases). The germline V and J ends were trimmed by 4 bases and 2 bases, with 28 bases remaining between them. Per the germline V gene, CDR1 is MNHNS and CDR2 is SASEGT. The CDR3 has 20 amino acids. The DNA of the CDR3 is TGTGCCAGCAGTGGAGCTAGGGTACAGGAAACCCTGGTCTTCACAGATACGCAGTATTTT. Translating gives CASSGARVQETLVFTDTQYF.

The genes are TRBV28 and TRBJ1-2; unclear D gene. This CDR3 has 12 amino acids. Trimming removed 6 bases at V and 3 bases at J, with 8 bases between. Germline V gene lookup returns CDR1 MDHEN and CDR2 SYDVKM. CDR3 loop: CASRSSDYGYTF. For the CDR3, the DNA is TGTGCCAGCAGGAGTAGTGACTATGGCTACACCTTC.

As to this clone: Other DNA variants within this sample encode the same CDR3. The chain combines TRBV6-5 with TRBJ2-3; no clear D. The V end lost 2 bases, the J end lost 1 base, and 4 bases lay between the germline ends. The CDR3 covers 13 residues. CDR1 and CDR2 from the germline V gene are MNHEY and SVGAGI. This chain's CDR3 is CASSYLGTDTQYF. As DNA, the CDR3 is TGTGCCAGCAGTTACCTTGGCACAGATACGCAGTATTTT.

CDR3 sequence reads: CASHRGLSNQPQHF. The CDR3 DNA is TGTGCCAGCCACAGGGGGCTGAGCAATCAGCCCCAGCATTTT. The V and J genes are TRBV6-1 and TRBJ1-5; 9 positions agree with TRBD1. With 8 bases clipped from V and 1 base from J, the junction kept 3 bases outside the gene matches. There are 14 residues in the CDR3. CDR1 MNHNS and CDR2 SASEGT come from the germline V gene.